This TCR beta chain was identified during a study of glioma-infiltrating T cells after dendritic cell vaccination. About the research overall: Autologous tumor lysate-pulsed dendritic cell vaccination was given between the early 2000s and the early 2010s. General study points: Estimated pretreatment TIL content predicted outcome after dendritic cell vaccination.

The immunoSEQ assay amplified TCRB CDR3 from up to about 2 ug DNA. The table came from immunoSEQ multiplex PCR; TCRdb's copy has only in-frame clones and leaves some out. The data contain 3,500 to 4,000 clones, 85% to 95% of them singletons. Germline CDR1 reads MNHNS; CDR2 reads SASEGT. V lost 1 base and J 13 bases, leaving 10 bases between the germline ends. CDR3 length equals 11 residues. This clone was found once. Its target is not known. The source was blood, collected before dendritic cell vaccination. This TCR was recovered from a human donor with glioblastoma. This chain connects TRBV6-1 to TRBJ2-5; D is ambiguous. The CDR3 region is CASSEEQLRYF. In nucleotides, the CDR3 is TGTGCCAGCAGTGAAGAACAGCTACGGTACTTC.